This T cell receptor (beta chain) was profiled in a study of cytomegalovirus exposure and HLA in healthy donors. The CDR3 loop spans 16 amino acids. Germline V gene lookup returns CDR1 MGHRA and CDR2 YSYEKL. The ends lost 1 base at V and 2 bases at J; junction bases unmatched: 6. The PCR was carried out with 60 Vbeta primers and 13 Jbeta primers. Measured with immunoSEQ multiplex PCR; TCRdb has only the in-frame clones, and not every one. The ten top clones account for 1% to 1.5%, within a sample of about 160,000 clones. The V and J genes are TRBV4-1 and TRBJ2-3, with TRBD2 identical over 7 bases. Sequenced sample: PBMCs. This receptor was taken from an older woman in good health and CMV-seronegative. The CDR3 loop reads CASSQGLAVNTDTQYF. The CDR3 DNA is TGCGCCAGCAGCCAAGGTCTAGCGGTTAACACAGATACGCAGTATTTT.